This section outlines one T cell receptor (beta chain) sequence together with its context. The antigen remains unidentified. The data were obtained in a study of type 1 regulatory T cells. Across the study: T-allo10 is an in vitro-generated, Tr1-enriched CD4 T cell product specific for alloantigen. Study-wide findings and caveats: Tr1 cells had a more restricted TCR repertoire than non-Tr1 cells.

This CDR3 contains 17 residues. Germline values: CDR1 DFQATT, CDR2 SNEGSKA (reference sequence). With 6 bases removed from V and 0 bases from J, the gap between germline ends came to 18 bases. One entry per CDR3 protein, called by TCRdb with MiXCR from the reads. There are tens of thousands of distinct CDR3 sequences in the sample; about 20% occur only once, and 8.3% lies in the top ten. The source of this sequence is a human donor in good health. This chain uses TRBV20-1 with TRBJ2-6; D perhaps matches TRBD1 (6 bases). Input material: cultured type 1 regulatory T (Tr1) cells, either the whole culture or a sorted fraction (not recorded which). CDR3 coding DNA: TGCAGTGCCCCCTCCGGGACAAGGATCTCTGGGGCCAACGTCCTGACTTTC. Translating it yields CSAPSGTRISGANVLTF.